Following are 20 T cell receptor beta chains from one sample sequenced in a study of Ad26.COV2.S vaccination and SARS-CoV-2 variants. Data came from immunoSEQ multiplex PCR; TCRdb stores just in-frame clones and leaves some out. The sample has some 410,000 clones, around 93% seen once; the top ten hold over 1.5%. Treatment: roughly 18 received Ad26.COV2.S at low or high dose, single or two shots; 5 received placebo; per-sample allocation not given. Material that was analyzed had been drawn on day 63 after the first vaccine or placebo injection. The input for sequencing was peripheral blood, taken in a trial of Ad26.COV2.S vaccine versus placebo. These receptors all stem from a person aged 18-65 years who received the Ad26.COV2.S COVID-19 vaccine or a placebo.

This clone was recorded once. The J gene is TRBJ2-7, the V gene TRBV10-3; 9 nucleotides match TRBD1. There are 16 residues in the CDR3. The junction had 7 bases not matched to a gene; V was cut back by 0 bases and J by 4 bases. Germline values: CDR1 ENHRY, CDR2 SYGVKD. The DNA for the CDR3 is TGTGCCATCAGTGAGTCGGGGGGGACAGGGAATTACGAGCAGTACTTC. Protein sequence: CAISESGGTGNYEQYF.

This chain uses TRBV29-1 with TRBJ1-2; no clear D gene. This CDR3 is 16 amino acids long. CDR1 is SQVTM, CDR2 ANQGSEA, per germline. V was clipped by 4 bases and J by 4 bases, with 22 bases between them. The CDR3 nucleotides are TGCAGCGTTGCCGTTCGACAATGGCAGACACTCTATGGCTACACCTTC. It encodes CSVAVRQWQTLYGYTF.

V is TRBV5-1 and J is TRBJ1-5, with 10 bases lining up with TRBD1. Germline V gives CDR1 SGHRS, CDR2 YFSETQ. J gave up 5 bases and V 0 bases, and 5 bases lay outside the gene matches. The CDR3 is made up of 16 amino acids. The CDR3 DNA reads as TGCGCCAGCAGCTTGGGGGACAGGGGAGACGATCAGCCCCAGCATTTT. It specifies CASSLGDRGDDQPQHF.

The CDR3 DNA is TGTGCCAGTCAATCCAGGGGGGCGCTCGGGGCCAACGTCCTGACTTTC. Protein: CASQSRGALGANVLTF. V usage is TRBV19 and J usage is TRBJ2-6; D perhaps matches TRBD1 (7 bases). The CDR3 is 16 residues long. Trimming stripped 8 bases from V and 4 bases from J, with 18 bases between. Per the germline V gene, CDR1 is LNHDA and CDR2 is SQIVND (reference sequence).

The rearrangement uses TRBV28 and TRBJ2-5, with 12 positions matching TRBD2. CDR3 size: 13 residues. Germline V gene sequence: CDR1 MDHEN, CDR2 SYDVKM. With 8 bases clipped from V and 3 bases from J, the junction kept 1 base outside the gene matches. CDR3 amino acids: CASWTSGEETQYF. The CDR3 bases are TGTGCCAGCTGGACTAGCGGGGAAGAGACCCAGTACTTC. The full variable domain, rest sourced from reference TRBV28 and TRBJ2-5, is DVKVTQSSRYLVKRTGEKVFLECVQDMDHENMFWYRQDPGLGLRLIYFSYDVKMKEKGDIPEGYSVSREKKERFSLILESASTNQTSMYLCASWTSGEETQYFGPGTRLLVL.

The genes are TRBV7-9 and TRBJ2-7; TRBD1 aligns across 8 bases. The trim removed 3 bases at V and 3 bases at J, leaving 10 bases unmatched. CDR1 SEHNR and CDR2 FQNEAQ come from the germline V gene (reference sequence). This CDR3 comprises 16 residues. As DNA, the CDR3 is TGTGCCAGCAGCTTCGGGGACAGGAAATATATCTACGAGCAGTACTTC. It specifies CASSFGDRKYIYEQYF.

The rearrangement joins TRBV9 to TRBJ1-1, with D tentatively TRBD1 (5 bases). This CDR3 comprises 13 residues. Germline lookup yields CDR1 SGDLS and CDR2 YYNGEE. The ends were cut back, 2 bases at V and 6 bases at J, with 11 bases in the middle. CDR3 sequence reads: CASSVAGFSEAFF. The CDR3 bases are TGTGCCAGCAGCGTGGCAGGGTTTTCTGAAGCTTTCTTT.

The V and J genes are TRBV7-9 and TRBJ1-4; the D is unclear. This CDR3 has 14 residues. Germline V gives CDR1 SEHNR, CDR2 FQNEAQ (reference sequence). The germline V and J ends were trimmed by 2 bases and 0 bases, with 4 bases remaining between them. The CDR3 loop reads CASSLPATNEKLFF. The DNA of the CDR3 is TGTGCCAGCAGCTTACCGGCAACTAATGAAAAACTGTTTTTT.

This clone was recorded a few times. The CDR3 coding sequence is TGTGCCAGTAGGGTCGGCAGGGACTATGGCTACACCTTC. Encoded protein: CASRVGRDYGYTF. V and J are TRBV19 and TRBJ1-2, with D maybe TRBD1 (5 bases). This CDR3 is 13 amino acids long. The germline V and J ends were trimmed by 6 bases and 3 bases, with 11 bases remaining between them. Germline V gives CDR1 LNHDA, CDR2 SQIVND (reference sequence).

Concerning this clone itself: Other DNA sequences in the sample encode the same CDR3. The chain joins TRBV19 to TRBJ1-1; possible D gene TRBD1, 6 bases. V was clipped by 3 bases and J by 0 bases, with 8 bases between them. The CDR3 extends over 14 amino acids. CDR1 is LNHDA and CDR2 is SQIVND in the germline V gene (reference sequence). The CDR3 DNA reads TGTGCCAGTAGTATCCAGGGGTTGAACACTGAAGCTTTCTTT. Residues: CASSIQGLNTEAFF.

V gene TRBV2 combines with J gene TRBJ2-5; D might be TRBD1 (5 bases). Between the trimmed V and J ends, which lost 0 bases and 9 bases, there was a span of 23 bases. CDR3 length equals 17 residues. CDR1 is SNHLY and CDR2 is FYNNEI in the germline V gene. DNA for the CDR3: TGTGCCAGCAGTGAAGCACTCTACCGACAGCCGATTCCTTCCCAGTACTTC. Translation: CASSEALYRQPIPSQYF.

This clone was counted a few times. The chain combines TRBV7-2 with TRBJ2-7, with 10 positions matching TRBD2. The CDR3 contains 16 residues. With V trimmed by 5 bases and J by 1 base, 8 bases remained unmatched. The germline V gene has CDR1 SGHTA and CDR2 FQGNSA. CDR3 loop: CASSAASGGPSYEQYF. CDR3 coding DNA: TGTGCCAGCAGCGCAGCTAGCGGGGGTCCGTCCTACGAGCAGTACTTC.

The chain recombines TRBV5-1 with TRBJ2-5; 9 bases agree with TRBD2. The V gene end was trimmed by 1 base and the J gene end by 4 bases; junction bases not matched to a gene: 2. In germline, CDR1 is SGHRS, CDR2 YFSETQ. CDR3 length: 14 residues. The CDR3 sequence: CASSLQLAGETQYF. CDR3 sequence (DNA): TGCGCCAGCAGCTTGCAACTAGCGGGAGAGACCCAGTACTTC. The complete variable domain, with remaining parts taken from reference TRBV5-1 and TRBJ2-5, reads KAGVTQTPRYLIKTRGQQVTLSCSPISGHRSVSWYQQTPGQGLQFLFEYFSETQRNKGNFPGRFSGRQFSNSRSEMNVSTLELGDSALYLCASSLQLAGETQYFGPGTRLLVL.

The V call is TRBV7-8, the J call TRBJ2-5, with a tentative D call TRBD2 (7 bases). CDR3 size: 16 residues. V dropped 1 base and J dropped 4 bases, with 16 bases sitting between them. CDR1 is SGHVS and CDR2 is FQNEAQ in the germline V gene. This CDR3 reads CASSLVEGGPGETQYF. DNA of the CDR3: TGTGCCAGCAGCTTAGTGGAGGGGGGGCCGGGAGAGACCCAGTACTTC.

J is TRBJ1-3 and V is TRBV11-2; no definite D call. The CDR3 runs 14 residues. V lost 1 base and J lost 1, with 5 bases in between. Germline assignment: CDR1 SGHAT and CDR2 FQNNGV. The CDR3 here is CASSLGGSGNTIYF. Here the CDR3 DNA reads TGTGCCAGCAGCTTAGGTGGGTCTGGAAACACCATATATTTT.

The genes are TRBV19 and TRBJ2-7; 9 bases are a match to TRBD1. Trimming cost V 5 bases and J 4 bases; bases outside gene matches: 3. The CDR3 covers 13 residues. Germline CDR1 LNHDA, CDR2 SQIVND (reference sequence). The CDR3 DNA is TGTGCCAGTAGTTCTGGGACAGGGTACGAGCAGTACTTC. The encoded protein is CASSSGTGYEQYF.

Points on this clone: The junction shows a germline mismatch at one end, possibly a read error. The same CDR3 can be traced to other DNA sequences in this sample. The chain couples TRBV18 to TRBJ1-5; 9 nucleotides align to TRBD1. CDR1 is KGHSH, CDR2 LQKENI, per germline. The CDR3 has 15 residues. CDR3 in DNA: TGTGCCAGCTCGCCACAGGGGGCAGGGAATCAGCCCCAGCATTTT. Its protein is CASSPQGAGNQPQHF.

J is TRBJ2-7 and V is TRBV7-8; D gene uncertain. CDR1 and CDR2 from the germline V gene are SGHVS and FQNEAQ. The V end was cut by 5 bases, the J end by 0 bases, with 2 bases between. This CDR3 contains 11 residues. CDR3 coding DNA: TGTGCCAGCAGCGTCTCCTACGAGCAGTACTTC. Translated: CASSVSYEQYF.

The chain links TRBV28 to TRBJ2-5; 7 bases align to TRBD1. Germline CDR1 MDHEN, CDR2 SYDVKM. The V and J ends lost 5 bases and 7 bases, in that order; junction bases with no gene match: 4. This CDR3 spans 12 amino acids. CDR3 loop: CASSQGEATQYF. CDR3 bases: TGTGCCAGCAGTCAGGGGGAAGCGACCCAGTACTTC.

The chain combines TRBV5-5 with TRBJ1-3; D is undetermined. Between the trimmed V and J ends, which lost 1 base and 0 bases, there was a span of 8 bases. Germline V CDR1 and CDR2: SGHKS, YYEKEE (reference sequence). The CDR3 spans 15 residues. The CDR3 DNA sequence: TGTGCCAGCAGCTTGTCCGGGAGCTCTGGAAACACCATATATTTT. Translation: CASSLSGSSGNTIYF.